One sample yielded the 29 T cell receptor beta chains listed below, sequenced in a study of blood T cell repertoires in COVID-19. Data came from immunoSEQ multiplex PCR; TCRdb stores just in-frame clones and leaves some out. The data hold hundreds of thousands of clones, with 84% observed a single time. The sample was PBMCs or T cells enriched from blood (not recorded which). The receptors stem from a young man with acute COVID-19.

The sample holds one count of this clone. The genes are TRBV11-2 and TRBJ2-1, with D tentatively TRBD2 (5 bases). With 6 bases removed from V and 6 bases from J, the gap between germline ends came to 9 bases. The germline V gene encodes CDR1 SGHAT and CDR2 FQNNGV. The CDR3 sequence is 12 residues long. The CDR3 loop reads CASRRESNEQFF. The CDR3 DNA sequence: TGTGCCAGCAGGAGGGAGAGCAATGAGCAGTTCTTC.

This rearrangement joins TRBV9 to TRBJ2-3, with 8 positions matching TRBD2. Germline CDR1 reads SGDLS; CDR2 reads YYNGEE. The CDR3 has 16 residues. The junction had 4 bases not matched to a gene; V was cut back by 0 bases and J by 1 base. The CDR3 is CASSVEAGGRTDTQYF. The CDR3 DNA is TGTGCCAGCAGCGTAGAGGCGGGGGGACGCACAGATACGCAGTATTTT.

The rearrangement joins TRBV15 to TRBJ1-3; a weak D match, TRBD1 (6 bases). There are 14 residues in the CDR3. Germline V lookup: CDR1 LNHNV, CDR2 YYDKDF (reference sequence). Trimming cost V 6 bases and J 3 bases, with 12 bases left between them. The CDR3 nucleotides are TGTGCCACCAGTACGGGGGGCCTTGGAAACACCATATATTTT. It is translated as CATSTGGLGNTIYF. Together with reference TRBV15 and TRBJ1-3, the CDR3 gives the full variable domain: DAMVIQNPRYQVTQFGKPVTLSCSQTLNHNVMYWYQQKSSQAPKLLFHYYDKDFNNEADTPDNFQSRRPNTSFCFLDIRSPGLGDTAMYLCATSTGGLGNTIYFGEGSWLTVV.

The gene calls are TRBV6-5 and TRBJ1-2; no reliable D call. Germline assignment: CDR1 MNHEY and CDR2 SVGAGI. The CDR3 contains 11 residues. Trimming removed 0 bases at V and 10 bases at J, with 6 bases between. The CDR3 loop is CASSYSNTYTF. For the CDR3, the DNA is TGTGCCAGCAGTTACTCGAACACCTACACCTTC.

This sequence joins TRBV6-5 and TRBJ2-7; 9 bases map to TRBD1. Germline-derived CDR1 and CDR2 are MNHEY and SVGAGI. J gave up 2 bases and V 4 bases, and 6 bases lay outside the gene matches. The CDR3 covers 15 residues. CDR3 DNA: TGTGCCAGCAGTTCCGCCGGGACAGGGCCCTACGAGCAGTACGTC. Translation: CASSSAGTGPYEQYV.

In regard to this clone: Within the sample, other DNA sequences also encode this same CDR3. The chain uses TRBV28 and TRBJ1-2, with 9 bases matching TRBD1. Germline CDR1 is MDHEN and CDR2 is SYDVKM. With 3 bases clipped from V and 5 bases from J, the junction kept 4 bases outside the gene matches. This CDR3 comprises 14 residues. The CDR3 DNA reads as TGTGCCAGCAGTTTGCCCGGGACAGGGTATGGCTACACCTTC. Protein sequence: CASSLPGTGYGYTF.

This sequence joins TRBV3-1 (or the pseudogene TRBV3-2) and TRBJ1-3; 8 nucleotides line up with TRBD1. Per the germline V gene, CDR1 is LGHDT and CDR2 is YNNKEL (reference sequence). This CDR3 spans 15 amino acids. J lost 4 bases, V lost 3 bases, and 5 bases had no gene match. CDR3 DNA: TGTGCCAGCAGCCACGCGCGGGACAGGGGAAACACCATATATTTT. It yields the protein CASSHARDRGNTIYF.

This clone was seen just once. The gene calls are TRBV5-1 and TRBJ1-1; the D gene is possibly TRBD1 (6 bases). Trimming cost V 6 bases and J 1 base, with 19 bases left between them. Germline values: CDR1 SGHRS, CDR2 YFSETQ. This CDR3 is 16 amino acids long. The CDR3 nucleotides read TGCGCCAGCACCCCGGGGGGGGGCGCAGGGAACACTGAAGCTTTCTTT. This gives the protein CASTPGGGAGNTEAFF.

V and J are TRBV5-4 and TRBJ1-2; TRBD1 aligns across 8 bases. Trimming took 4 bases from V and 5 from J; bases not matched to a gene: 4. The CDR3 has 13 residues. Germline assignment: CDR1 SGHNT and CDR2 YYREEE (reference sequence). The CDR3 region has the DNA TGTGCCAGCAGCCTGGACAGGGTATATGGCTACACCTTC. This encodes CASSLDRVYGYTF. Using reference TRBV5-4 and TRBJ1-2 for the parts outside the CDR3, the full variable domain is ETGVTQSPTHLIKTRGQQVTLRCSSQSGHNTVSWYQQALGQGPQFIFQYYREEENGRGNFPPRFSGLQFPNYSSELNVNALELDDSALYLCASSLDRVYGYTFGSGTRLTVV.

V usage is TRBV9 and J usage is TRBJ2-2; 7 bases agree with TRBD2. CDR3 length: 15 amino acids. The germline V gene has CDR1 SGDLS and CDR2 YYNGEE. The trim removed 3 bases at V and 7 bases at J, leaving 9 bases unmatched. The CDR3 sequence: CASSATLAGGGELFF. For the CDR3, the DNA is TGTGCCAGCAGCGCAACCTTAGCGGGCGGCGGGGAGCTGTTTTTT. The variable domain in full, completed from reference TRBV9 and TRBJ2-2, reads DSGVTQTPKHLITATGQRVTLRCSPRSGDLSVYWYQQSLDQGLQFLIQYYNGEERAKGNILERFSAQQFPDLHSELNLSSLELGDSALYFCASSATLAGGGELFFGEGSRLTVL.

The chain recombines TRBV5-1 with TRBJ2-1; D might be TRBD2 (5 bases). Germline V gene lookup returns CDR1 SGHRS and CDR2 YFSETQ. Trimming took off 7 bases at V and 9 bases at J, with 17 bases between the two ends. The length of the CDR3 is 13 residues. CDR3 amino acids: CASGRPGEGEQFF. For the CDR3, the DNA is TGCGCCAGCGGTCGACCGGGCGAGGGTGAGCAGTTCTTC.

This chain joins TRBV20-1 and TRBJ1-5; no clear D. Trimming left V 3 bases short and J 1 base short, with 10 bases between. The CDR3 is made up of 14 amino acids. Germline V lookup: CDR1 DFQATT, CDR2 SNEGSKA (reference sequence). For the CDR3, the DNA is TGCAGTGCTAGTAGGCCAGGCAGCAATCAGCCCCAGCATTTT. Translating it yields CSASRPGSNQPQHF.

The V and J genes are TRBV19 and TRBJ2-3, with D maybe TRBD1 (5 bases). Trimming removed 7 bases from V and 0 bases from J, with 11 bases in between. CDR3 size: 14 residues. The germline CDR1 and CDR2 sequences are LNHDA and SQIVND (reference sequence). CDR3 amino acids: CASKTESSTDTQYF. As DNA, the CDR3 is TGTGCCAGTAAGACAGAATCTAGCACAGATACGCAGTATTTT.

This rearrangement joins TRBV6-2 or TRBV6-3 to TRBJ1-5; 8 bases line up with TRBD1. This CDR3 is built from 15 residues. Trimming removed 5 bases from V and 4 bases from J; junction bases left unmatched: 7. Per germline, CDR1 MNHEY and CDR2 SVGEGT. The CDR3 spells CASSNHRDRNQPQHF. The CDR3 coding sequence is TGTGCCAGCAGTAACCACCGGGACAGGAATCAGCCCCAGCATTTT.

The rearrangement joins TRBV2 to TRBJ1-1; TRBD1 is a possible D gene (5 bases). Trimming pared 6 bases from V and 2 bases from J, leaving 10 bases between. Looked up from germline, CDR1 is SNHLY and CDR2 is FYNNEI. This CDR3 has 13 amino acids. The CDR3 loop is CASSPQGNTEAFF. CDR3 in DNA: TGTGCCAGCAGCCCCCAGGGCAACACTGAAGCTTTCTTT.

The rearrangement joins TRBV21-1 to TRBJ1-6; TRBD1, as called in the table, went unchecked against the DNA. TRBV21-1 counts as a pseudogene. The CDR3 extends over 15 amino acids. This CDR3 is CASSRETGGDSPLHF. CDR3 in DNA: TGTGCCAGCAGCAGGGAGACAGGGGGAGATTCACCCCTCCACTTT.

The J gene is TRBJ2-2, the V gene TRBV28, with 9 bases that match TRBD2. V shed 7 bases, J shed 2 bases, and the junction held 5 bases outside the gene matches. The CDR3 consists of 15 residues. Germline V gene sequence: CDR1 MDHEN, CDR2 SYDVKM. CDR3 in amino acids: CASKFSGGNTGELFF. CDR3 nucleotides: TGTGCCAGCAAATTTAGCGGGGGAAACACCGGGGAGCTGTTTTTT.

The rearrangement uses TRBV5-4 and TRBJ1-4, with D maybe TRBD1 (5 bases). Looked up from germline, CDR1 is SGHNT and CDR2 is YYREEE (reference sequence). Trimming removed 3 bases at V and 7 bases at J, with 16 bases between. CDR3 length: 15 amino acids. CDR3 DNA sequence: TGTGCCAGCAGCTGGGCAAAAGGGGATGCTGAAAAACTGTTTTTT. Encoded protein: CASSWAKGDAEKLFF.

The chain recombines TRBV12-2 with TRBJ2-3; the table's D call of TRBD2 was not tested on the DNA. TRBV12-2 is classified as a pseudogene. The CDR3 loop spans 16 amino acids. CDR3 in DNA: TGTGCAAGTCGCGCGCAGCGGGGGACCAACTCAGATACGCAGTATTTT. Amino acids: CASRAQRGTNSDTQYF.

This chain links TRBV18 with TRBJ2-5; the D gene is possibly TRBD2 (6 bases). The CDR3 is 15 amino acids. The germline V and J ends were trimmed by 1 base and 0 bases, with 9 bases remaining between them. Germline V gene lookup returns CDR1 KGHSH and CDR2 LQKENI. CDR3 in amino acids: CASSPQAGYQETQYF. The CDR3 nucleotides read TGTGCCAGCTCACCACAGGCGGGGTACCAAGAGACCCAGTACTTC.

This chain uses TRBV4-3 with TRBJ1-2; D not resolved. The CDR3 has 14 residues. The V gene lost 0 bases and the J gene lost 4 bases, with 9 bases spanning the gap. The germline gives CDR1 LGHNA, CDR2 YSLEER. CDR3 in DNA: TGCGCCAGCAGCCAAGATATCACAGCCTATGGCTACACCTTC. It is translated as CASSQDITAYGYTF.

This clone was counted ten times or more. The chain employs TRBV4-3 and TRBJ2-7; maybe TRBD1 (6 bases). This CDR3 has 14 amino acids. Germline CDR1 LGHNA, CDR2 YSLEER. V was pared by 0 bases and J by 6 bases, with 12 bases between. This CDR3 reads CASSQEIGGGEQYV. The CDR3 nucleotides read TGCGCCAGCAGCCAAGAAATTGGGGGCGGCGAGCAGTACGTC.

The chain couples TRBV15 to TRBJ1-1; no definite D call. V gave up 0 bases and J gave up 5 bases, with 13 bases separating them. Per the germline V gene, CDR1 is LNHNV and CDR2 is YYDKDF (reference sequence). CDR3 length equals 15 residues. The CDR3 loop reads CATSRDQNRGTEAFF. CDR3 nucleotides: TGTGCCACCAGCAGAGATCAGAACCGGGGAACTGAAGCTTTCTTT.

V and J are TRBV3-1 (or the pseudogene TRBV3-2) and TRBJ2-2; D ambiguous. V lost 1 base to trimming and J lost 3 bases, with 9 bases between them. Germline assignment: CDR1 LGHDT and CDR2 YNNKEL (reference sequence). The CDR3 consists of 15 residues. The CDR3 loop is CASSQGSYHTGELFF. The CDR3 nucleotides are TGTGCCAGCAGCCAAGGGAGCTACCACACCGGGGAGCTGTTTTTT.

The chain recombines TRBV19 with TRBJ1-1, with D possibly being TRBD1 (5 bases). The germline CDR1 and CDR2 sequences are LNHDA and SQIVND (reference sequence). The length of the CDR3 is 13 residues. The V end lost 4 bases, the J end lost 7 bases, and 13 bases lay between the germline ends. The CDR3 here is CASSKSGDREAFF. In DNA, the CDR3 is TGTGCCAGTAGTAAGTCGGGGGACCGTGAAGCTTTCTTT. The whole variable domain, filled in from reference TRBV19 and TRBJ1-1, reads DGGITQSPKYLFRKEGQNVTLSCEQNLNHDAMYWYRQDPGQGLRLIYYSQIVNDFQKGDIAEGYSVSREKKESFPLTVTSAQKNPTAFYLCASSKSGDREAFFGQGTRLTVV.

Comment on this clone: Other nucleotide sequences from this sample produce the same CDR3. J is TRBJ1-3 and V is TRBV18; D uncertain. CDR3 length equals 15 residues. CDR1 is KGHSH and CDR2 is LQKENI in the germline V gene. Trimming removed 0 bases at V and 2 bases at J, with 8 bases between. This chain's CDR3 is CASSPPGGTGNTIYF. CDR3 bases: TGTGCCAGCTCACCACCCGGCGGCACTGGAAACACCATATATTTT.

On this clone: Other DNA sequences in the sample encode the same CDR3. V is TRBV10-3 and J is TRBJ1-1; 8 bases fit TRBD1. Germline V gene sequence: CDR1 ENHRY, CDR2 SYGVKD. This CDR3 spans 13 amino acids. V was clipped by 0 bases and J by 10 bases; unmatched bases: 4. The CDR3 sequence: CAISESGGQGAFF. CDR3 nucleotides: TGTGCCATCAGTGAGTCAGGTGGACAGGGAGCTTTCTTT.

The chain combines TRBV7-8 with TRBJ1-1; a possible D gene is TRBD1 (5 bases). Germline V gene lookup returns CDR1 SGHVS and CDR2 FQNEAQ. Trimming took off 3 bases at V and 3 bases at J, with 17 bases between the two ends. CDR3 length equals 16 residues. The CDR3 is CASSLGYRSRDTEAFF. The CDR3 region has the DNA TGTGCCAGCAGCTTGGGATACAGGTCCAGGGACACTGAAGCTTTCTTT.

The chain joins TRBV12-5 to TRBJ2-3, with 13 bases aligning to TRBD2. V lost 5 bases, J lost 1 base, and 9 bases stayed unmatched. This CDR3 contains 18 residues. The V gene's germline CDR1 is LGHNT and CDR2 FRNRAP. The CDR3 protein is CASGDGLGLAGRTDTQYF. The CDR3 DNA is TGTGCTAGTGGTGACGGACTGGGACTAGCGGGGCGCACAGATACGCAGTATTTT.